The rows below give T cell receptor beta chains drawn from one sample of a study of beta chain features in type 1 diabetes. The table came from immunoSEQ multiplex PCR; TCRdb's copy has only in-frame clones and leaves some out. The sample carries around 200,000 clones, 10% to 15% recorded once. Specimen: central memory CD4+ T cells from blood. Receptors originate from a woman younger than 30 in good health. Both conserved end residues are part of each CDR3. D genes are given only for firm matches. The size of a clone is reported for some rows only, either as once, few or many, or as a class for expanded clones.

-	TRBV28	TRBJ1-4	-	14	CTSSRADVGRKLFF	TGTACCAGCAGTCGAGCGGACGTGGGGAGAAAACTGTTTTTT
once	TRBV2	TRBJ1-5	-	13	CASSEDHNQPQHF	TGTGCCAGCAGTGAAGATCACAATCAGCCCCAGCATTTT
few	TRBV5-1	TRBJ2-3	TRBD2	16	CASSPRTSGRTDTQYF	TGCGCCAGCAGCCCCAGGACTAGCGGGAGAACAGATACGCAGTATTTT
-	TRBV18	TRBJ2-1	TRBD2	15	CASSLTSGRANEQFF	TGTGCCAGCTCACTAACTAGCGGGAGGGCCAATGAGCAGTTCTTC
few	TRBV27	TRBJ2-6	-	15	CASSFGGSGANVLTF	TGTGCCAGCAGTTTCGGGGGCTCTGGGGCCAACGTCCTGACTTTC
-	TRBV9	TRBJ2-2	-	14	CASSVQRHTGELFF	TGTGCCAGCAGCGTACAGCGGCACACCGGGGAGCTGTTTTTT
-	TRBV2	TRBJ2-2	-	13	CASSPEGAGELFF	TGTGCCAGCAGTCCTGAGGGGGCCGGGGAGCTGTTTTTT
few	TRBV6-5	TRBJ2-2	TRBD2	15	CASSTGLAGTGELFF	TGTGCCAGCAGTACGGGACTAGCGGGCACCGGGGAGCTGTTTTTT
-	TRBV15	TRBJ1-1	TRBD1	16	CATSRWTGGVSKEAFF	TGTGCCACCAGCAGATGGACAGGGGGCGTTTCAAAAGAAGCTTTCTTT
-	TRBV21-1	TRBJ1-5	-	14	CASSRWRTNQPQHF	TGTGCCAGCAGTCGTTGGCGGACAAATCAGCCCCAGCATTTT
-	TRBV19	TRBJ2-2	TRBD2	14	CASGGWGGTGELFF	TGTGCCTCCGGAGGATGGGGGGGAACCGGGGAGCTGTTTTTT
-	TRBV7-9	TRBJ1-2	-	12	CASSLDAGGYTF	TGTGCCAGCAGCTTAGATGCCGGTGGCTACACCTTC
many	TRBV6-5	TRBJ2-5	-	14	CASALGLAQETQYF	TGTGCCAGCGCATTGGGCCTAGCCCAAGAGACCCAGTACTTC
-	TRBV29-1	TRBJ1-2	TRBD1	16	CSVDPGQGGYGYGYTF	TGCAGCGTTGATCCGGGACAGGGAGGTTATGGGTATGGCTACACCTTC
-	TRBV27	TRBJ1-2	TRBD1	14	CASSFYQGAGGYTF	TGTGCCAGCAGTTTCTATCAGGGGGCGGGGGGCTACACCTTC
-	TRBV9	TRBJ1-2	-	13	CASSADFTYGYTF	TGTGCCAGCAGCGCGGACTTTACCTATGGCTACACCTTC
few	TRBV7-9	TRBJ2-3	TRBD1	15	CASSHRDRHTDTQYF	TGTGCCAGCAGCCACCGGGACAGACACACAGATACGCAGTATTTT